This TCR beta chain was sequenced during a study of radiotherapy plus CTLA-4 blockade in lung cancer. V lost 6 bases and J lost 2, with 10 bases in between. Germline V lookup: CDR1 SNHLY, CDR2 FYNNEI. The CDR3 length is 13 residues. Points from the study as a whole: Radiotherapy with ipilimumab was followed by blood expansion of tumor-derived clones. Early blood T cell clone changes and increased post-radiation serum interferon-beta were reportedly the strongest response predictors.

Sequenced by immunoSEQ multiplex PCR; TCRdb stores in-frame clones only, minus some. This table has 90,000 to 150,000 clones, more than 65% appearing once. Comment on this clone: Its antigen is still unknown.

Receiving focal radiation plus CTLA-4 blockade with ipilimumab were patients who had chemo-refractory metastatic non-small-cell lung cancer. The TCR sequence derives from a human donor with non-small cell lung cancer who had a partial response to radiotherapy plus ipilimumab. The sequences come from peripheral blood, collected from a patient treated with radiotherapy plus ipilimumab. The rearrangement uses TRBV2 and TRBJ2-5, with D possibly being TRBD2 (6 bases). CDR3 protein: CASSWDFQETQYF. In DNA form, the CDR3 reads TGTGCCAGCAGCTGGGACTTTCAAGAGACCCAGTACTTC.